These T cell receptor beta chains were read from a single sample in a study of shared clonotypes between healthy human individuals. Profiling relied on immunoSEQ multiplex PCR, and the TCRdb table lists in-frame clones only, not all of them. The sample lists about 1.9 million clones, 90% to 95% occurring once. Sequenced sample: naive CD8+ T cells from PBMCs. The origin of the receptors is a man younger than 35 in good health. Some clones in this sample may be carry-over from other donors' samples. Each CDR3 is given without its conserved first and last residue. The order of the fields is clone size, V gene, J gene, CDR3 protein. The size of a clone is reported for some rows only, either as once, few or many, or as a class for expanded clones.

clone size: .; V gene: TRBV27; J gene: TRBJ1-1; CDR3 protein: ASSFATATEAF
clone size: .; V gene: TRBV4-2; J gene: TRBJ2-7; CDR3 protein: ASSQVAHGRGRLDQQY
clone size: .; V gene: TRBV4-1; J gene: TRBJ1-2; CDR3 protein: ASSQEAAGLYGYT
clone size: .; V gene: TRBV4-2; J gene: TRBJ2-7; CDR3 protein: ASSQEGGPRIGSYEQY
clone size: .; V gene: TRBV19; J gene: TRBJ2-1; CDR3 protein: ASTVDSSSYNEQF
clone size: .; V gene: TRBV28; J gene: TRBJ2-2; CDR3 protein: ASTQPGELF
clone size: once; V gene: TRBV28; J gene: TRBJ2-2; CDR3 protein: ASSPETGVDVAGELF
clone size: .; V gene: TRBV6-5; J gene: TRBJ2-3; CDR3 protein: ASGLAVTDTQY
clone size: .; V gene: TRBV7-9; J gene: TRBJ2-7; CDR3 protein: ASSLAGGSYEQY
clone size: .; V gene: TRBV27; J gene: TRBJ2-7; CDR3 protein: ASSLQTGSYEQY
clone size: .; V gene: TRBV5-6; J gene: TRBJ2-3; CDR3 protein: ASSLAGTDTQY
clone size: .; V gene: TRBV11-2; J gene: TRBJ2-7; CDR3 protein: ASSYNFGTGPYEQY
clone size: .; V gene: TRBV9; J gene: TRBJ1-1; CDR3 protein: ASSVDGIYTEAF
clone size: .; V gene: TRBV7-3; J gene: TRBJ2-1; CDR3 protein: ASSLLSSYNEQF
clone size: .; V gene: TRBV13; J gene: TRBJ1-2; CDR3 protein: ASSQDSNGYT
clone size: .; V gene: TRBV27; J gene: TRBJ1-4; CDR3 protein: ASTSAARGLEKLF
clone size: .; V gene: TRBV5-1; J gene: TRBJ2-3; CDR3 protein: ASSLLVSDTQY
clone size: .; V gene: TRBV19; J gene: TRBJ2-7; CDR3 protein: ASSYRGPHEQY
clone size: .; V gene: TRBV21-1; J gene: TRBJ2-2; CDR3 protein: ASSPSPGLYTGELF
clone size: .; V gene: TRBV10-3; J gene: TRBJ2-7; CDR3 protein: AISSDRGSYEQY
clone size: .; V gene: TRBV4-3; J gene: TRBJ2-1; CDR3 protein: ASSQELAGVLDEQF
clone size: .; V gene: TRBV11-2; J gene: TRBJ2-3; CDR3 protein: ASSGLGGTDTQY
clone size: .; V gene: TRBV19; J gene: TRBJ2-7; CDR3 protein: ASSIIPGDTYEQY
clone size: .; V gene: TRBV28; J gene: TRBJ2-3; CDR3 protein: ASKETGSTDTQY
clone size: .; V gene: TRBV2; J gene: TRBJ2-3; CDR3 protein: ASSEGVPGLQVGTQY
clone size: .; V gene: TRBV2; J gene: TRBJ1-5; CDR3 protein: ASSGDSLNQPQH
clone size: .; V gene: TRBV12-5; J gene: TRBJ1-1; CDR3 protein: ASGLATLGTEAF
clone size: .; V gene: TRBV9; J gene: TRBJ2-5; CDR3 protein: ASSVAGGGRETQY
clone size: .; V gene: TRBV27; J gene: TRBJ2-4; CDR3 protein: ASSPGRVAKNIQY
clone size: .; V gene: TRBV6-4; J gene: TRBJ1-4; CDR3 protein: ASRPDRGHEKLF
clone size: .; V gene: TRBV15; J gene: TRBJ2-3; CDR3 protein: ATSGWGPGDPDTQY
clone size: .; V gene: TRBV28; J gene: TRBJ2-7; CDR3 protein: ASREYDRPSYEQY
clone size: .; V gene: TRBV27; J gene: TRBJ1-1; CDR3 protein: ASSSPTGGNTEAF
clone size: .; V gene: TRBV4-1; J gene: TRBJ2-1; CDR3 protein: ASSLLGPSGNEQF
clone size: .; V gene: TRBV20-1; J gene: TRBJ2-7; CDR3 protein: SGDLTYEQY
clone size: .; V gene: TRBV4-3; J gene: TRBJ2-5; CDR3 protein: ASSRRLARETQY
clone size: .; V gene: TRBV29-1; J gene: TRBJ1-2; CDR3 protein: SATGLQTRDDGYT
clone size: .; V gene: TRBV9; J gene: TRBJ2-2; CDR3 protein: ASSVARGGLAGELF
clone size: .; V gene: TRBV9; J gene: TRBJ2-7; CDR3 protein: ASSPRDGPSYEQY
clone size: .; V gene: TRBV9; J gene: TRBJ2-1; CDR3 protein: ASSVVGTGAGGLEQF
clone size: .; V gene: TRBV5-5; J gene: TRBJ2-7; CDR3 protein: ASSLEQNSYEQY
clone size: .; V gene: TRBV6-5; J gene: TRBJ2-5; CDR3 protein: ASSWQETQY
clone size: once; V gene: TRBV28; J gene: TRBJ2-3; CDR3 protein: ASFSTYRVLGTDTQY
clone size: .; V gene: TRBV6-1; J gene: TRBJ2-1; CDR3 protein: ATNPRSWDTREQF
clone size: .; V gene: TRBV7-9; J gene: TRBJ2-3; CDR3 protein: ASRGGSDTQY
clone size: .; V gene: TRBV19; J gene: TRBJ1-4; CDR3 protein: ASSPAFPTNEKLF
clone size: .; V gene: TRBV7-2; J gene: TRBJ2-7; CDR3 protein: ASSLNSLAGVSYEQY
clone size: .; V gene: TRBV10-1; J gene: TRBJ1-3; CDR3 protein: ASSESRTGVGNTIY
clone size: .; V gene: TRBV30; J gene: TRBJ2-7; CDR3 protein: AWQQGGEQY
clone size: .; V gene: TRBV5-8; J gene: TRBJ1-4; CDR3 protein: ASSTDYEAVTNEKLF
clone size: .; V gene: TRBV19; J gene: TRBJ1-2; CDR3 protein: ASTTGAWDYGYT
clone size: .; V gene: TRBV19; J gene: TRBJ2-7; CDR3 protein: ASTPGTGPYEQY
clone size: once; V gene: TRBV4-1; J gene: TRBJ1-2; CDR3 protein: ASSQMTEPNYGYT